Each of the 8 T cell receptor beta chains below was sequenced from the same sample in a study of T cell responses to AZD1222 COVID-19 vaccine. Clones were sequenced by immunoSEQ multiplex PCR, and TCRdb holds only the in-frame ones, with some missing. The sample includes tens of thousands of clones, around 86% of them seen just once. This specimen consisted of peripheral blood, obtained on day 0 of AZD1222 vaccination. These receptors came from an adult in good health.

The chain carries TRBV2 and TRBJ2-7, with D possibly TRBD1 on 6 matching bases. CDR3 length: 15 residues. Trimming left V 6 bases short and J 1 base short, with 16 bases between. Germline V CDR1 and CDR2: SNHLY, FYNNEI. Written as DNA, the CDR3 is TGTGCCAGCAGAGATACAGGGATAGGATCCTACGAGCAGTACTTC. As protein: CASRDTGIGSYEQYF.

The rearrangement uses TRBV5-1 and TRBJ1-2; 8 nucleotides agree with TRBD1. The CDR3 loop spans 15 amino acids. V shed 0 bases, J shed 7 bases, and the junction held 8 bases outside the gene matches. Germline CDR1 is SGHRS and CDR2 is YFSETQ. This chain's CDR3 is CASSLDNQGAGGYTF. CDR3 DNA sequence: TGCGCCAGCAGCTTGGACAACCAGGGGGCGGGTGGCTACACCTTC. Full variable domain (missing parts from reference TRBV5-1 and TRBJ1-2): KAGVTQTPRYLIKTRGQQVTLSCSPISGHRSVSWYQQTPGQGLQFLFEYFSETQRNKGNFPGRFSGRQFSNSRSEMNVSTLELGDSALYLCASSLDNQGAGGYTFGSGTRLTVV.

The CDR3 spells CASTTGAYGYTF. Written as DNA, the CDR3 is TGTGCCAGCACGACGGGGGCCTATGGCTACACCTTC. The V gene is TRBV6-5, the J gene TRBJ1-2; possibly TRBD1 for D (6 bases). The V gene lost 7 bases and the J gene lost 4 bases, with 10 bases spanning the gap. Per germline, CDR1 MNHEY and CDR2 SVGAGI. The CDR3 is 12 amino acids.

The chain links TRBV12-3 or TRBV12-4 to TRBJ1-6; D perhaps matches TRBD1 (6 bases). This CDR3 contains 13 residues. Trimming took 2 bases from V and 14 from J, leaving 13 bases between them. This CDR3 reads CASSLNGGQTLHF. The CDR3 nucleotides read TGTGCCAGCAGTTTAAATGGGGGCCAGACCCTCCACTTT.

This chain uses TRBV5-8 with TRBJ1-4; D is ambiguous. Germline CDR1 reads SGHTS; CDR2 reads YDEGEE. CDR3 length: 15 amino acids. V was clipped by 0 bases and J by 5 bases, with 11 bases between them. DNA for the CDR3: TGTGCCAGCAGCTTGGCCGGTAACTCCAATGAAAAACTGTTTTTT. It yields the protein CASSLAGNSNEKLFF.

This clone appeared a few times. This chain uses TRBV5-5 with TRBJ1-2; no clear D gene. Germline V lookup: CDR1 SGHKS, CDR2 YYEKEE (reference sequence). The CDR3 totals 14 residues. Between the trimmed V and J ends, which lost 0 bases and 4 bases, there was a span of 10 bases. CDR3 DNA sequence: TGTGCCAGCAGCTTGGACTGGACTCCCTATGGCTACACCTTC. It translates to CASSLDWTPYGYTF.

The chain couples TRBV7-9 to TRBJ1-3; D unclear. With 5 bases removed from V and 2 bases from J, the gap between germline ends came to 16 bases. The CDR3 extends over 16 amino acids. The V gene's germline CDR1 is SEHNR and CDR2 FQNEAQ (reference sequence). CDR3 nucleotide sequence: TGTGCCAGCAGCCCACGTCTGTCTAGCCCTGGAAACACCATATATTTT. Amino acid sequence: CASSPRLSSPGNTIYF.

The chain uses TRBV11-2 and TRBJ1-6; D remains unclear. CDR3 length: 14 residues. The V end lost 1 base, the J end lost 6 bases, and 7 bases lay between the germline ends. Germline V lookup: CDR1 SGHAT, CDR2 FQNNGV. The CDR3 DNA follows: TGTGCCAGCAGCTTAGCATCAGTTAATTCACCCCTCCACTTT. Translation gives CASSLASVNSPLHF.